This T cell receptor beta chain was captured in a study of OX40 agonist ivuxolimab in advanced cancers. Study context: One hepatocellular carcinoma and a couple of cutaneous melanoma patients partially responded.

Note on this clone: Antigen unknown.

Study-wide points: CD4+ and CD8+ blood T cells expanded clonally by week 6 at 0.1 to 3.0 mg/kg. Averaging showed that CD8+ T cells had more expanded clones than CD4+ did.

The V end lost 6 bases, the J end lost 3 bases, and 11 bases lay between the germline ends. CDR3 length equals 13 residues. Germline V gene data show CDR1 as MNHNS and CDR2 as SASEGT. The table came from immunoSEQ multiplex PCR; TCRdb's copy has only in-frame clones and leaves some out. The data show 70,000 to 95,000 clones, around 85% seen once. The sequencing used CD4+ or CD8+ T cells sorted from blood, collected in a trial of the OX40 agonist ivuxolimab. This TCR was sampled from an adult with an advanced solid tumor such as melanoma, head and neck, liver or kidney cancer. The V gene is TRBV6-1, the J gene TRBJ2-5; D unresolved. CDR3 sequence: CASSVEEKETQYF. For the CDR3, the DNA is TGTGCCAGCAGCGTCGAAGAAAAAGAGACCCAGTACTTC.